This T cell receptor beta chain was retrieved from a study of CD8+ T cells in alopecia areata. Sequencing templates came from extracted RNA that was reverse transcribed into cDNA. Assay used: immunoSEQ multiplex PCR; TCRdb lists only in-frame clones, some missing. The sample contains 150,000 to 200,000 clones, less than 70% of which appear only once. This clone has more than one count but fewer than ten. Distinct nucleotide sequences in the sample also encode this CDR3. Germline loops: CDR1 SNHLY, CDR2 FYNNEI. The CDR3 extends over 13 amino acids. V dropped 5 bases and J dropped 1; count of bases not matched to a gene: 1. Treatment of the sample: oral pan-JAK inhibitor, 5-10 mg twice daily.

This chain links TRBV2 with TRBJ1-1; 7 nucleotides agree with TRBD1. Material: CD4+ T cells sorted from blood, obtained at week 24, from a patient treated with tofacitinib. The clonotype originates from a human donor with alopecia areata. CDR3: CASSQGENTEAFF. The CDR3 DNA sequence: TGTGCCAGCAGTCAGGGGGAGAACACTGAAGCTTTCTTT.